This T cell receptor beta chain was retrieved from a study of response to subunit inactivated influenza vaccine. Study outcomes and limitations: Authors suggested that a seasonal influenza vaccination recruits few new T cells each time.

This clonotype was observed many times. Its antigen remains unidentified. TCRdb re-derived calls from the RT-PCR reads in MiXCR, one entry per CDR3 protein. Here the sample spans under 750,000 distinct CDR3 sequences, 12% being singletons. The clonotype originates from a man aged 45 to 65 who received an inactivated influenza vaccine. This specimen was PBMCs from blood, taken on the day of vaccination.

The CDR3 bases are TGTGCCAGCAGGGGGGCTAGCACAGATACGCAGTATTTT. Translating gives CASRGASTDTQYF. This chain uses TRBV11-2 with TRBJ2-3, with D tentatively TRBD1 (6 bases). CDR1 SGHAT and CDR2 FQNNGV come from the germline V gene. CDR3 length: 13 residues. V lost 6 bases and J lost 0, with 7 bases in between.